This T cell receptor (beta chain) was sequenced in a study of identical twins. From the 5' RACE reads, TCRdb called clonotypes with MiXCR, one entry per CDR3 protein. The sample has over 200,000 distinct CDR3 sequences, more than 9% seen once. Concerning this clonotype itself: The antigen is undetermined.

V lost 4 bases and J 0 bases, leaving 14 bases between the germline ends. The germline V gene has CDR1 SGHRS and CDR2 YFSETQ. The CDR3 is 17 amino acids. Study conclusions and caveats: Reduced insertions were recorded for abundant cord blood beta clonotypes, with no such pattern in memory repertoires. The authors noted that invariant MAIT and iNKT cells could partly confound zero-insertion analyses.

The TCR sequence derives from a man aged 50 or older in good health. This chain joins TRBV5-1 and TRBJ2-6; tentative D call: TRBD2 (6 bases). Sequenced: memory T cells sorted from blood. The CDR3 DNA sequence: TGCGCCAGCAGCGCGGGCCCGGGGGACTCTGGGGCCAACGTCCTGACTTTC. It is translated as CASSAGPGDSGANVLTF.